The 27 T cell receptor beta chains below all came from one sample that was sequenced in a study of cytomegalovirus exposure and HLA in healthy donors. The PCR contained 60 Vbeta and 13 Jbeta primers. This table comes from immunoSEQ multiplex PCR, and its TCRdb copy is limited to in-frame clones, with some not included. Recorded for this sample: around 76,000 clones. Sequenced sample: PBMCs. All receptors come from a man aged 35-49 years in good health and CMV-seronegative.

The V call is TRBV5-6, the J call TRBJ2-6; D may be TRBD2 (5 bases). V lost 0 bases, J lost 4 bases, and 11 bases lay in between. The germline V gene has CDR1 SGHDT and CDR2 YYEEEE. The CDR3 runs to 16 residues. The CDR3 DNA reads TGTGCCAGCAGCTTGGTCAGTCCGGGGGGGGCCAACGTCCTGACTTTC. Amino acids: CASSLVSPGGANVLTF.

The genes are TRBV7-2 and TRBJ2-7; D gene ambiguous. The CDR3 length is 14 residues. With 5 bases removed from V and 2 bases from J, the gap between germline ends came to 13 bases. In germline, CDR1 is SGHTA, CDR2 FQGNSA. In DNA form, the CDR3 reads TGTGCCAGCAGCCAAAGAGAGATTACCTACGAGCAGTACTTC. Translated, it gives CASSQREITYEQYF.

The chain joins TRBV5-1 to TRBJ2-5; a weak D match, TRBD1 (5 bases). TRBJ2-7 matches the DNA end more closely, so the J call is doubtful. CDR1 is SGHRS, CDR2 YFSETQ, per germline. This CDR3 spans 13 amino acids. DNA of the CDR3: TGCGCCAGCAGCTTACAGGCCGCCTACGAGCAGTACTTC. This gives the protein CASSLQAAYEQYF.

This chain links TRBV30 with TRBJ2-1; D ambiguous. The V end lost 3 bases, the J end lost 3 bases, and 9 bases lay between the germline ends. This CDR3 spans 13 amino acids. Germline CDR1 GTSNPN, CDR2 SVGIG (reference sequence). Here the CDR3 reads CAWSPGSYNEQFF. CDR3 sequence (DNA): TGTGCCTGGAGCCCAGGAAGCTACAATGAGCAGTTCTTC.

The rearrangement links TRBV6-5 to TRBJ1-6, with TRBD1 matching over 7 bases. J lost 5 bases, V lost 6 bases, and 7 bases had no gene match. The germline V gene encodes CDR1 MNHEY and CDR2 SVGAGI. The CDR3 length is 15 residues. The CDR3 nucleotides are TGTGCCAGCAGGCCCCGGGACAGCAATAATTCACCCCTCCACTTT. Amino acids: CASRPRDSNNSPLHF.

The chain couples TRBV7-2 to TRBJ2-3; D might be TRBD2 (6 bases). The V end was cut by 8 bases, the J end by 0 bases, with 15 bases between. This CDR3 comprises 15 residues. The germline gives CDR1 SGHTA, CDR2 FQGNSA. CDR3 loop: CASSKTRTSTDTQYF. In DNA, the CDR3 is TGTGCCAGCTCCAAGACTAGGACAAGCACAGATACGCAGTATTTT. Supplemented by reference TRBV7-2 and TRBJ2-3, the full variable domain reads GAGVSQSPSNKVTEKGKDVELRCDPISGHTALYWYRQSLGQGLEFLIYFQGNSAPDKSGLPSDRFSAERTGGSVSTLTIQRTQQEDSAVYLCASSKTRTSTDTQYFGPGTRLTVL.

The chain is built from TRBV2 and TRBJ1-2, with 8 bases aligning to TRBD1. CDR3 size: 15 residues. The V and J ends lost 3 bases and 8 bases, in that order; junction bases with no gene match: 11. The germline gives CDR1 SNHLY, CDR2 FYNNEI. The CDR3 DNA reads TGTGCCAGCAGTGATAGGGGACAGGAACTGGGGGGCTACACCTTC. Translation gives CASSDRGQELGGYTF.

The J gene is TRBJ1-2, the V gene TRBV5-4, with D unclear. CDR1 is SGHNT and CDR2 is YYREEE in the germline V gene (reference sequence). This CDR3 comprises 18 residues. Deletions cut 2 bases from V and 0 bases from J, with 20 bases between. The CDR3 nucleotides read TGTGCCAGCAGCTTTCCCCTGCGGCCCGGGGATACTAACTATGGCTACACCTTC. Translating gives CASSFPLRPGDTNYGYTF. Full variable domain (missing parts from reference TRBV5-4 and TRBJ1-2): ETGVTQSPTHLIKTRGQQVTLRCSSQSGHNTVSWYQQALGQGPQFIFQYYREEENGRGNFPPRFSGLQFPNYSSELNVNALELDDSALYLCASSFPLRPGDTNYGYTFGSGTRLTVV.

The V gene is TRBV28, the J gene TRBJ2-7; D is possibly TRBD2 (6 bases). This CDR3 comprises 15 residues. Trimming took 0 bases from V and 5 from J, leaving 14 bases between them. Germline CDR1 and CDR2: MDHEN and SYDVKM. The CDR3 DNA is TGTGCCAGCAGTTTATGGCGCGGGCCGGGAGACGAGCAGTACTTC. It translates to CASSLWRGPGDEQYF.

The chain combines TRBV10-3 with TRBJ2-1; 7 nucleotides align to TRBD2. The CDR3 runs to 13 residues. Trimming took 7 bases from V and 5 from J; bases not matched to a gene: 5. Germline assignment: CDR1 ENHRY and CDR2 SYGVKD. The CDR3 region has the DNA TGTGCCATCAAAGCTAGCGGTGACAATGAGCAGTTCTTC. Protein product: CAIKASGDNEQFF.

The rearrangement links TRBV19 to TRBJ1-5; 9 bases match TRBD1. The CDR3 is 16 amino acids. The germline V gene encodes CDR1 LNHDA and CDR2 SQIVND (reference sequence). The V gene end was trimmed by 3 bases and the J gene end by 2 bases; junction bases not matched to a gene: 5. The CDR3 spells CASSIQTGGGNQPQHF. The CDR3 DNA is TGTGCCAGTAGTATCCAGACAGGGGGAGGCAATCAGCCCCAGCATTTT.

CDR3 sequence: CASSLSQGHCGYTF. CDR3 DNA sequence: TGTGCCAGCAGCTTGTCACAGGGCCACTGTGGCTACACCTTC. The chain joins TRBV7-9 to TRBJ1-2; possibly TRBD1 for D (6 bases). Germline CDR1 reads SEHNR; CDR2 reads FQNEAQ (reference sequence). The CDR3 sequence is 14 residues long. V was clipped by 3 bases and J by 7 bases, with 15 bases between them.

V is TRBV6-1 and J is TRBJ1-2; D is ambiguous. The CDR3 loop spans 12 amino acids. V lost 10 bases, J lost 6 bases, and 15 bases lay in between. CDR1 is MNHNS, CDR2 SASEGT, per germline. The CDR3, as DNA: TGTGCCATCCAGTTCCCACCGAATGGCTACACCTTC. Translating it yields CAIQFPPNGYTF.

J is TRBJ2-3 and V is TRBV4-3; 12 nucleotides agree with TRBD2. Per germline, CDR1 LGHNA and CDR2 YSLEER. The CDR3 sequence is 16 residues long. J was trimmed by 5 bases and V by 2 bases; bases with no gene match: 5. This CDR3 reads CASSQRLAGGVDTQYF. The CDR3 DNA follows: TGCGCCAGCAGCCAAAGGCTAGCGGGAGGGGTAGATACGCAGTATTTT.

This sequence joins TRBV5-1 and TRBJ1-6; 8 nucleotides match TRBD1. After removal of 6 bases from V and 0 bases from J, the junction contained 11 bases not matched to a gene. CDR3 size: 18 residues. CDR1 and CDR2 (germline): SGHRS, YFSETQ. CDR3 protein: CASKMAGGAGSYNSPLHF. The DNA of the CDR3 is TGCGCCAGCAAAATGGCAGGGGGCGCCGGCTCCTATAATTCACCCCTCCACTTT.

This chain connects TRBV27 to TRBJ2-1; 13 nucleotides agree with TRBD2. The CDR3 spans 15 residues. Germline assignment: CDR1 MNHEY and CDR2 SMNVEV (reference sequence). J lost 7 bases, V lost 8 bases, and 8 bases had no gene match. The CDR3 coding sequence is TGTGCCAGCCGTAGGGGACTAGCGGGATTAAATGAGCAGTTCTTC. It specifies CASRRGLAGLNEQFF.

J is TRBJ2-7 and V is TRBV27, with 7 bases fitting TRBD1. The germline CDR1 and CDR2 sequences are MNHEY and SMNVEV (reference sequence). CDR3 length: 14 amino acids. J lost 3 bases, V lost 6 bases, and 8 bases had no gene match. CDR3 bases: TGTGCCAGCAGCCAAAATGGACAGGACTACGAGCAGTACTTC. Translating gives CASSQNGQDYEQYF.

This chain uses TRBV5-6 with TRBJ2-1; D perhaps matches TRBD1 (6 bases). The CDR3 has 17 residues. Trimming cost V 2 bases and J 3 bases, with 18 bases left between them. CDR1 and CDR2 (germline): SGHDT, YYEEEE. The CDR3 sequence: CASSFGLRRGVYNEQFF. CDR3 sequence (DNA): TGTGCCAGCAGCTTTGGGTTGCGCAGGGGAGTCTACAATGAGCAGTTCTTC.

The CDR3 protein is CASSLDSNSYNEQFF. DNA of the CDR3: TGTGCCAGCTCACTAGACAGTAACTCCTACAATGAGCAGTTCTTC. The rearrangement joins TRBV18 to TRBJ2-1; the D gene is possibly TRBD1 (5 bases). The V end was cut by 4 bases, the J end by 0 bases, with 10 bases between. The CDR3 spans 15 residues. Germline CDR1 KGHSH, CDR2 LQKENI.

V usage is TRBV2 and J usage is TRBJ2-5; the match to TRBD2 covers 13 bases. The junction had 6 bases not matched to a gene; V was cut back by 3 bases and J by 5 bases. Germline lookup yields CDR1 SNHLY and CDR2 FYNNEI. The CDR3 is made up of 16 amino acids. CDR3 DNA sequence: TGTGCCAGCAGTGAGAGGACTAGCGGGGGATATGAGACCCAGTACTTC. It translates to CASSERTSGGYETQYF.

The chain couples TRBV30 to TRBJ2-7; a weak D match, TRBD1 (6 bases). Germline assignment: CDR1 GTSNPN and CDR2 SVGIG (reference sequence). There are 15 residues in the CDR3. Trimming cost V 3 bases and J 2 bases, with 17 bases left between them. The DNA of the CDR3 is TGTGCCTGGAGGGGGACAATTGGGAATACCTACGAGCAGTACTTC. Amino acids: CAWRGTIGNTYEQYF. Supplemented by reference TRBV30 and TRBJ2-7, the full variable domain reads SQTIHQWPATLVQPVGSPLSLECTVEGTSNPNLYWYRQAAGRGLQLLFYSVGIGQISSEVPQNLSASRPQDRQFILSSKKLLLSDSGFYLCAWRGTIGNTYEQYFGPGTRLTVT.

The chain carries TRBV5-5 and TRBJ1-1, with 9 nucleotides matching TRBD1. Germline V CDR1 and CDR2: SGHKS, YYEKEE (reference sequence). This CDR3 is 18 amino acids long. The V segment lost 3 bases and the J segment 1 base; nucleotides outside the gene matches: 13. The CDR3 here is CASSSDRDRVGRNTEAFF. The CDR3 DNA is TGTGCCAGCAGCTCAGACCGGGACAGGGTAGGGAGGAACACTGAAGCTTTCTTT.

V and J are TRBV6-1 and TRBJ2-5; a weak D match, TRBD1 (6 bases). The CDR3 is made up of 15 amino acids. The V gene lost 4 bases and the J gene lost 4 bases, with 16 bases spanning the gap. Germline CDR1 reads MNHNS; CDR2 reads SASEGT. CDR3 amino acids: CASSGFWGRSETQYF. DNA for the CDR3: TGTGCCAGCAGTGGTTTCTGGGGGCGCTCAGAGACCCAGTACTTC.

The genes are TRBV5-1 and TRBJ2-2; D is ambiguous. The germline gives CDR1 SGHRS, CDR2 YFSETQ. Trimming took 0 bases from V and 9 from J, leaving 9 bases between them. CDR3 length: 13 residues. The CDR3 is CASSLEPNRELFF. CDR3 nucleotides: TGCGCCAGCAGCTTGGAGCCTAACCGGGAGCTGTTTTTT.

V usage is TRBV18 and J usage is TRBJ2-1, with 8 positions matching TRBD2. The CDR3 covers 15 residues. Germline CDR1 KGHSH, CDR2 LQKENI. Trimming at V came to 3 bases and at J to 8 bases, leaving 9 bases not matched to a gene. The chain's CDR3 is CASSPQAGGGDEQFF. DNA for the CDR3: TGTGCCAGCTCACCCCAGGCGGGAGGAGGTGATGAGCAGTTCTTC.

This chain uses TRBV11-2 with TRBJ2-7; no clear D. Germline-derived CDR1 and CDR2 are SGHAT and FQNNGV. Trimming removed 5 bases at V and 0 bases at J, with 5 bases between. CDR3 size: 12 residues. The CDR3 DNA follows: TGTGCCAGCAGCATGAGCTCCTACGAGCAGTACTTC. Translation: CASSMSSYEQYF.

This sequence joins TRBV4-1 and TRBJ1-2; D possibly corresponds to TRBD1 (5 bases). Germline CDR1 and CDR2: MGHRA and YSYEKL. With 4 bases removed from V and 4 bases from J, the gap between germline ends came to 10 bases. CDR3 length equals 13 residues. The CDR3 DNA reads as TGCGCCAGCAGCCCTGGGGGGAGCTATGGCTACACCTTC. Encoded protein: CASSPGGSYGYTF.